This record looks at one T cell receptor (beta chain) sequence and its context. The antigen is unknown. This CDR3 spans 15 amino acids. The junction had 10 bases not matched to a gene; V was cut back by 6 bases and J by 5 bases. CDR1 and CDR2 (germline): SNHLY, FYNNEI. The library was built from about 400 ng RNA with molecular barcoded adaptors for alpha/delta and beta/gamma chains. Each CDR3 protein is one row after TCRdb ran MiXCR on the reads. The sample shows tens of thousands of distinct CDR3 sequences, 20% to 25% of them seen only once. This entry belongs to a study of read filtering for tumor transcriptome and immune sequencing. Study-wide background: Patients were 16 to 20 male and about 14 female, mean age around 67 years, range roughly 47 to 85. The study, taken as a whole, reports: Even smaller IR-seq throughput identified most shared clonotypes.

The source is a donor at least 40 years old with multiple myeloma. V is TRBV2 and J is TRBJ2-3; 8 bases align to TRBD1. The sequencing sample was made of a population of CD138-negative cells sorted from bone marrow. The CDR3 region is CASSEGTGLEDTQYF. DNA for the CDR3: TGTGCCAGCAGCGAGGGGACAGGATTGGAAGATACGCAGTATTTT.